Each of the 23 T cell receptor beta chains below was sequenced from the same sample in a study of blood T cell repertoires in COVID-19 (dated by TCRdb to 2020 to 2021). Libraries were constructed by the immunoSEQ multiplex PCR assay. Drawn from immuneACCESS, this table holds only the in-frame rearrangements with V and J called that TCRdb kept. Clones are partly lost; checked studies trace under half to an unresolved V gene and leave the rest unexplained. Across this sample there are tens of thousands of clones, with approximately 79% seen only once. The ten largest clones capture over 3.5% of the sample. Specimen: peripheral blood. These receptors were collected from a man aged 70 or older with COVID-19, enrolled during active disease.

The J gene is TRBJ2-3, the V gene TRBV6-2 or TRBV6-3; D is ambiguous. The CDR3 sequence is 15 residues long. Trimming stripped 6 bases from V and 0 bases from J, with 13 bases between. Germline V lookup: CDR1 MNHEY, CDR2 SVGEGT. CDR3 coding DNA: TGTGCCAGCAGCCTCAATCCGACTAGCACAGATACGCAGTATTTT. This codes for CASSLNPTSTDTQYF.

This clone was seen a few times. The chain has TRBV28 and TRBJ1-3; tentative D call: TRBD1 (6 bases). This CDR3 contains 14 residues. Germline values: CDR1 MDHEN, CDR2 SYDVKM. V gave up 6 bases and J gave up 3 bases, with 12 bases separating them. The CDR3 DNA follows: TGTGCCAGCAGACCGACAGGTCTTGGAAACACCATATATTTT. Protein sequence: CASRPTGLGNTIYF.

This clone occurred a few times. The rearrangement uses TRBV4-3 and TRBJ2-7, with 7 bases matching TRBD2. The CDR3 has 16 amino acids. Per the germline V gene, CDR1 is LGHNA and CDR2 is YSLEER. V lost 1 base, J lost 5 bases, and 11 bases stayed unmatched. The CDR3 DNA follows: TGCGCCAGCAGCCAAGGTCCCCGGGACTACCTACACGAGCAGTACTTC. This codes for CASSQGPRDYLHEQYF.

The chain has TRBV9 and TRBJ1-5; the D gene is possibly TRBD1 (6 bases). The V end lost 0 bases, the J end lost 3 bases, and 7 bases lay between the germline ends. CDR3 length: 14 amino acids. CDR1 is SGDLS, CDR2 YYNGEE, per germline. Written as DNA, the CDR3 is TGTGCCAGCAGCGTAGGGGACATCAATCAGCCCCAGCATTTT. It is translated as CASSVGDINQPQHF.

This clone occurred many times. This chain joins TRBV6-5 and TRBJ1-6; no clear D gene. The CDR3 spans 15 residues. The V gene's germline CDR1 is MNHEY and CDR2 SVGAGI. V gave up 7 bases and J gave up 4 bases, with 14 bases separating them. As DNA, the CDR3 is TGTGCCAGCACTAGTGATCCCTATTATAATTCACCCCTCCACTTT. Translated, it gives CASTSDPYYNSPLHF.

The CDR3 region has the DNA TGTGCCAGCAGCAAAGGAGGCAGCTACAATGAGCAGTTCTTC. It translates to CASSKGGSYNEQFF. The chain couples TRBV9 to TRBJ2-1; a possible D gene is TRBD2 (5 bases). Germline V gene data show CDR1 as SGDLS and CDR2 as YYNGEE. V dropped 4 bases and J dropped 3 bases, with 11 bases sitting between them. This CDR3 has 14 amino acids.

The chain combines TRBV6-6 with TRBJ2-2; 9 bases fit TRBD1. The CDR3 consists of 14 residues. V shed 10 bases and J 5 bases; nucleotides not matched to a gene: 8. Germline-derived CDR1 and CDR2 are MNHNY and SVGAGI (reference sequence). The chain's CDR3 is CATKGTGQTGELFF. DNA for the CDR3: TGTGCCACCAAGGGGACAGGGCAGACCGGGGAGCTGTTTTTT.

In this sample, this clone turned up once. V usage is TRBV7-3 and J usage is TRBJ2-2, with no clear D. Per the germline V gene, CDR1 is SGHTA and CDR2 is FQGTGA. V was cut by 2 bases and J by 0 bases, with 7 bases left in between. The CDR3 spans 15 residues. The CDR3 here is CASSLGQTNTGELFF. The CDR3 DNA sequence: TGTGCCAGCAGCTTAGGGCAGACGAACACCGGGGAGCTGTTTTTT. Using reference TRBV7-3 and TRBJ2-2 for the parts outside the CDR3, the full variable domain is GAGVSQTPSNKVTEKGKYVELRCDPISGHTALYWYRQSLGQGPEFLIYFQGTGAADDSGLPNDRFFAVRPEGSVSTLKIQRTERGDSAVYLCASSLGQTNTGELFFGEGSRLTVL.

The chain couples TRBV5-5 to TRBJ2-5; D remains unclear. The CDR3 has 15 amino acids. CDR1 is SGHKS, CDR2 YYEKEE, per germline (reference sequence). Trimming cost V 4 bases and J 5 bases, with 18 bases left between them. CDR3 sequence reads: CASSDRRATGETQYF. The CDR3 nucleotides are TGTGCCAGCAGCGATCGAAGAGCAACCGGGGAGACCCAGTACTTC.

The V call is TRBV6-2 or TRBV6-3, the J call TRBJ1-1, with TRBD1 as a possible D gene (6 bases). This CDR3 is built from 15 residues. The germline CDR1 and CDR2 sequences are MNHEY and SVGEGT. V lost 0 bases to trimming and J lost 4 bases, with 12 bases between them. The CDR3 region has the DNA TGTGCCAGCAGTTACTCGCGCGGGGGCGGCACTGAAGCTTTCTTT. This gives the protein CASSYSRGGGTEAFF.

The rearrangement uses TRBV24-1 and TRBJ2-6, with D possibly TRBD1 on 6 matching bases. The ends were cut back, 3 bases at V and 10 bases at J, with 9 bases in the middle. There are 13 residues in the CDR3. The germline V gene encodes CDR1 KGHDR and CDR2 SFDVKD. CDR3 amino acids: CATSDGQSNVLTF. The CDR3 nucleotides read TGTGCCACCAGTGATGGACAGTCTAACGTCCTGACTTTC.

This clone was detected a few times. CDR3 sequence: CASSLPGLNTGELFF. The CDR3 bases are TGTGCCAGCAGTTTGCCGGGACTGAACACCGGGGAGCTGTTTTTT. The chain employs TRBV6-1 and TRBJ2-2; the D gene is possibly TRBD2 (6 bases). The V gene's germline CDR1 is MNHNS and CDR2 SASEGT. The CDR3 extends over 15 amino acids. Trimming took 5 bases from V and 1 from J, leaving 11 bases between them.

The rearrangement links TRBV6-5 to TRBJ2-5; no clear D gene. CDR3 size: 13 residues. Germline V CDR1 and CDR2: MNHEY, SVGAGI. Trimming cost V 8 bases and J 5 bases, with 15 bases left between them. The CDR3 loop reads CASGSRVAETQYF. The CDR3 nucleotides read TGTGCCAGCGGCTCCCGGGTTGCGGAGACCCAGTACTTC.

The chain recombines TRBV7-2 with TRBJ2-1; possibly TRBD2 for D (6 bases). There are 15 residues in the CDR3. Between the trimmed V and J ends, which lost 4 bases and 4 bases, there was a span of 14 bases. Germline V CDR1 and CDR2: SGHTA, FQGNSA. The CDR3 region is CASSSLAGPYNEQFF. Written as DNA, the CDR3 is TGTGCCAGCAGCTCCCTCGCGGGACCATACAATGAGCAGTTCTTC.

This chain links TRBV6-1 with TRBJ2-3; 9 nucleotides align to TRBD1. After removal of 4 bases from V and 3 bases from J, the junction contained 11 bases not matched to a gene. The length of the CDR3 is 17 residues. The germline gives CDR1 MNHNS, CDR2 SASEGT. CDR3 bases: TGTGCCAGCAGTGGAGGACAGGGGTTGGCTGGGACAGATACGCAGTATTTT. It translates to CASSGGQGLAGTDTQYF.

The chain uses TRBV6-5 and TRBJ1-5; D is uncertain. Trimming shortened V by 7 bases and J by 3 bases, and 10 bases separated the two germline ends. CDR1 MNHEY and CDR2 SVGAGI come from the germline V gene. This CDR3 is 13 amino acids long. CDR3 bases: TGTGCCAGCATCCAACGGGACAATCAGCCCCAGCATTTT. This translates into CASIQRDNQPQHF.

The genes are TRBV6-2 or TRBV6-3 and TRBJ2-5, with a weak D call TRBD1 (6 bases). The length of the CDR3 is 16 residues. Germline assignment: CDR1 MNHEY and CDR2 SVGEGT. Between the trimmed V and J ends, which lost 2 bases and 1 base, there was a span of 14 bases. The CDR3 DNA reads as TGTGCCAGCAGTTACCAACAGGGCAGAGTCCAAGAGACCCAGTACTTC. Its translation is CASSYQQGRVQETQYF.

This chain connects TRBV28 to TRBJ2-7; 11 positions match TRBD2. Looked up from germline, CDR1 is MDHEN and CDR2 is SYDVKM. This CDR3 spans 16 amino acids. The V segment lost 6 bases and the J segment 2 bases; nucleotides outside the gene matches: 9. The CDR3 here is CASSPGLAGLTYEQYF. The CDR3 DNA reads as TGTGCCAGCAGCCCCGGACTAGCGGGTTTGACCTACGAGCAGTACTTC.

The V call is TRBV28, the J call TRBJ1-3; no clear D. Germline assignment: CDR1 MDHEN and CDR2 SYDVKM. V was trimmed by 5 bases and J by 0 bases, leaving 14 bases between them. The CDR3 length is 16 residues. In DNA, the CDR3 is TGTGCCAGCAGTCCCACGGGGTGGAACTCTGGAAACACCATATATTTT. This encodes CASSPTGWNSGNTIYF.

CDR3 residues: CASSPSGSNYEKLFF. As DNA, the CDR3 is TGTGCCAGCAGCCCCTCCGGGTCCAATTATGAAAAACTGTTTTTT. The J gene is TRBJ1-4, the V gene TRBV7-2; no clear D gene. Looked up from germline, CDR1 is SGHTA and CDR2 is FQGNSA. Trimming stripped 5 bases from V and 6 bases from J, with 16 bases between. The CDR3 extends over 15 amino acids.

The chain recombines TRBV12-3 or TRBV12-4 with TRBJ1-1; possible D gene TRBD1, 5 bases. The V end lost 6 bases, the J end lost 8 bases, and 16 bases lay between the germline ends. The CDR3 is 13 residues long. The CDR3 DNA follows: TGTGCCAGCAGCCTTACCCAGGGACTAGAAGCTTTCTTT. This translates into CASSLTQGLEAFF.

The table lists this clone with a count of one. The rearrangement joins TRBV2 to TRBJ1-5; no reliable D call. Trimming took 6 bases from V and 4 from J, leaving 16 bases between them. This CDR3 has 15 residues. The germline V gene has CDR1 SNHLY and CDR2 FYNNEI. The CDR3 DNA reads as TGTGCCAGCAGAGAAAATATGTCGGGGAATCAGCCCCAGCATTTT. Its translation: CASRENMSGNQPQHF.

Details on this clone: The junction does not match germline at one end; this may be a read error. The rearrangement uses TRBV4-2 and TRBJ2-7, with D possibly TRBD1 on 6 matching bases. CDR1 and CDR2 from the germline V gene are LGHNA and YNFKEQ. CDR3 length equals 14 residues. The CDR3 loop reads CASSPRGSSYEQYF. The CDR3 nucleotides read TGTGCCAGCAGCCCCAGGGGTTCTTCCTATGAGCAGTACTTC.